These 20 T cell receptor beta chains came from one sample sequenced in a study of blood T cell repertoires in COVID-19. The repertoire was sequenced with immunoSEQ multiplex PCR; TCRdb's copy has only in-frame clones and lacks some. The profile covers roughly 250,000 clones, with roughly 93% appearing a single time and 2.3% taken by the ten largest. Sequencing was performed on PBMCs or T cells enriched from blood (not recorded which). The receptor set was obtained from a woman aged 40 to 49 with acute COVID-19.

The rearrangement joins TRBV6-5 to TRBJ2-2; tentatively, D is TRBD2 (6 bases). The length of the CDR3 is 14 residues. The germline CDR1 and CDR2 sequences are MNHEY and SVGAGI. V lost 8 bases, J lost 5 bases, and 15 bases lay in between. CDR3 in amino acids: CASYGSEGTGELFF. Here the CDR3 DNA reads TGTGCCAGCTACGGGAGTGAGGGAACCGGGGAGCTGTTTTTT.

V and J are TRBV4-1 and TRBJ1-1, with D maybe TRBD1 (6 bases). The ends were cut back, 4 bases at V and 7 bases at J, with 19 bases in the middle. In germline, CDR1 is MGHRA, CDR2 YSYEKL. The CDR3 sequence is 15 residues long. The CDR3 sequence is CASSRAHTGWFEAFF. The CDR3 DNA reads as TGCGCCAGCAGCCGGGCCCATACAGGGTGGTTTGAAGCTTTCTTT.

Only a few counts were recorded for this clone. The chain is built from TRBV18 and TRBJ1-5; TRBD1 might be the D (6 bases). This CDR3 region has 17 residues. The germline V gene encodes CDR1 KGHSH and CDR2 LQKENI. V dropped 6 bases and J dropped 3 bases, with 21 bases sitting between them. The CDR3 is CASSPGLAGVNNQPQHF. CDR3 nucleotides: TGTGCCAGCTCTCCCGGTCTGGCAGGGGTAAACAATCAGCCCCAGCATTTT.

The J gene is TRBJ1-3, the V gene TRBV5-5; the D is unclear. Per the germline V gene, CDR1 is SGHKS and CDR2 is YYEKEE (reference sequence). This CDR3 spans 15 amino acids. Trimming left V 4 bases short and J 0 bases short, with 11 bases between. Here the CDR3 DNA reads TGTGCCAGCAGCATATTCATCAGCTCTGGAAACACCATATATTTT. The encoded protein is CASSIFISSGNTIYF.

V gene TRBV4-1 combines with J gene TRBJ1-1; D remains unclear. Per the germline V gene, CDR1 is MGHRA and CDR2 is YSYEKL. This CDR3 has 13 residues. Trimming took 0 bases from V and 7 from J, leaving 9 bases between them. The CDR3 nucleotides are TGCGCCAGCAGCCAAGATCGGGAGGGTGAAGCTTTCTTT. This codes for CASSQDREGEAFF.

V is TRBV2 and J is TRBJ1-3, with D unresolved. This CDR3 spans 15 amino acids. V was trimmed by 1 base and J by 0 bases, leaving 7 bases between them. Looked up from germline, CDR1 is SNHLY and CDR2 is FYNNEI. The CDR3 DNA follows: TGTGCCAGCAGTGAAGGGGCAAGCTCTGGAAACACCATATATTTT. It specifies CASSEGASSGNTIYF.

The V call is TRBV3-1 (or the pseudogene TRBV3-2), the J call TRBJ2-2, with D maybe TRBD2 (6 bases). There are 15 residues in the CDR3. Per germline, CDR1 LGHDT and CDR2 YNNKEL (reference sequence). With 4 bases removed from V and 4 bases from J, the gap between germline ends came to 13 bases. CDR3 coding DNA: TGTGCCAGCAGCCTCCGGGACTCTTTCACCGGGGAGCTGTTTTTT. Amino acids: CASSLRDSFTGELFF.

This chain connects TRBV7-2 to TRBJ2-7; D remains unclear. The CDR3 sequence is 14 residues long. The germline V gene encodes CDR1 SGHTA and CDR2 FQGNSA. V gave up 5 bases and J gave up 1 base, with 12 bases separating them. The CDR3 nucleotides read TGTGCCAGCAGCCCCCTTCACGAGTCCTACGAGCAGTACTTC. It yields the protein CASSPLHESYEQYF.

The chain joins TRBV19 to TRBJ1-6; D call uncertain. Germline V gives CDR1 LNHDA, CDR2 SQIVND (reference sequence). The CDR3 covers 18 residues. The germline V and J ends were trimmed by 0 bases and 2 bases, with 14 bases remaining between them. CDR3 sequence reads: CASSIDRRRSAYNSPLHF. In nucleotides, the CDR3 is TGTGCCAGTAGTATAGATCGGAGACGGTCGGCCTATAATTCACCCCTCCACTTT.

The rearrangement uses TRBV5-4 and TRBJ2-5; 7 positions agree with TRBD1. Germline V CDR1 and CDR2: SGHNT, YYREEE (reference sequence). The CDR3 sequence is 15 residues long. Germline trimming cut 0 bases from V and 4 bases from J; bases unmatched to any gene: 6. DNA of the CDR3: TGTGCCAGCAGCTTGGGACAGGGAAAGGTAGAGACCCAGTACTTC. Its protein product is CASSLGQGKVETQYF.

The chain combines TRBV6-5 with TRBJ1-5; a weak D match, TRBD1 (6 bases). Germline CDR1 reads MNHEY; CDR2 reads SVGAGI. This CDR3 is built from 13 residues. V lost 2 bases, J lost 8 bases, and 10 bases lay in between. The DNA of the CDR3 is TGTGCCAGCAGTTACGGAAGGGGGAAGCCCCAGCATTTT. It translates to CASSYGRGKPQHF.

This chain connects TRBV7-3 to TRBJ2-5; D remains unclear. Germline CDR1 and CDR2: SGHTA and FQGTGA. The germline V and J ends were trimmed by 4 bases and 2 bases, with 8 bases remaining between them. This CDR3 is built from 13 residues. This chain's CDR3 is CASSSAPQETQYF. The CDR3 DNA reads TGTGCCAGCAGCTCCGCGCCACAAGAGACCCAGTACTTC. Filled out from reference TRBV7-3 and TRBJ2-5, the complete variable domain reads GAGVSQTPSNKVTEKGKYVELRCDPISGHTALYWYRQSLGQGPEFLIYFQGTGAADDSGLPNDRFFAVRPEGSVSTLKIQRTERGDSAVYLCASSSAPQETQYFGPGTRLLVL.

This rearrangement joins TRBV9 to TRBJ2-2; weak D call: TRBD1 (5 bases). The CDR3 extends over 14 amino acids. V gave up 1 base and J gave up 6 bases, with 10 bases separating them. Germline CDR1 SGDLS, CDR2 YYNGEE. The CDR3 spells CASSVQGLAGELFF. CDR3 DNA: TGTGCCAGCAGCGTACAGGGTTTGGCCGGGGAGCTGTTTTTT.

The CDR3 DNA is TGTGCCAGCAGCGTGGGACAGGGAACCCACCAAGAGACCCAGTACTTC. The encoded protein is CASSVGQGTHQETQYF. This chain links TRBV7-9 with TRBJ2-5; the match to TRBD1 covers 9 bases. After removal of 5 bases from V and 0 bases from J, the junction contained 7 bases not matched to a gene. The CDR3 runs 16 residues. Germline V gene sequence: CDR1 SEHNR, CDR2 FQNEAQ (reference sequence).

The rearrangement joins TRBV12-3 or TRBV12-4 to TRBJ2-7; TRBD1 matches at 7 bases. V gave up 5 bases and J gave up 4 bases; unmatched junction bases: 2. The CDR3 extends over 12 amino acids. CDR3 protein: CASSKQGYEQYF. CDR3 DNA sequence: TGTGCCAGCAGTAAACAGGGGTACGAGCAGTACTTC.

The chain is built from TRBV6-5 and TRBJ2-2; TRBD2 matches at 11 bases. Germline V lookup: CDR1 MNHEY, CDR2 SVGAGI. The CDR3 runs 16 residues. Trimming took 4 bases from V and 6 from J; bases not matched to a gene: 7. CDR3 coding DNA: TGTGCCAGCAGTTCCCGGCCTAGCGGGGGGCCCGGGGAGCTGTTTTTT. Translating it yields CASSSRPSGGPGELFF.

This clone was found once. The rearrangement joins TRBV11-2 to TRBJ1-6; D might be TRBD1 (6 bases). The V end lost 6 bases, the J end lost 7 bases, and 19 bases lay between the germline ends. Germline-derived CDR1 and CDR2 are SGHAT and FQNNGV. The CDR3 sequence is 16 residues long. The CDR3 region is CASRHLEQGRNSPLHF. In DNA, the CDR3 is TGTGCCAGCAGACACCTCGAACAGGGCCGGAATTCACCCCTCCACTTT.

CDR3 loop: CASSLVLAGVVNEQFF. The CDR3 nucleotides read TGCGCCAGCAGCTTGGTGTTAGCGGGAGTAGTAAATGAGCAGTTCTTC. The chain carries TRBV5-1 and TRBJ2-1; 9 bases map to TRBD2. The CDR3 is made up of 16 amino acids. The germline V gene encodes CDR1 SGHRS and CDR2 YFSETQ. V lost 0 bases and J lost 7; bases outside the gene matches: 8.

The chain links TRBV7-9 to TRBJ1-1; D might be TRBD1 (5 bases). The germline V and J ends were trimmed by 3 bases and 10 bases, with 15 bases remaining between them. CDR3 length: 13 residues. Per the germline V gene, CDR1 is SEHNR and CDR2 is FQNEAQ (reference sequence). The CDR3 DNA is TGTGCCAGCAGCTTGCTACAGGTACCATTAGCTTTCTTT. Its protein product is CASSLLQVPLAFF.

The chain joins TRBV11-2 to TRBJ1-3; 7 nucleotides line up with TRBD1. Germline loops: CDR1 SGHAT, CDR2 FQNNGV. Losses at the gene ends were 1 base for V and 3 bases for J; bases not matched to a gene: 3. This CDR3 has 15 residues. The chain's CDR3 is CASSLVGQSGNTIYF. CDR3 DNA: TGTGCCAGCAGCTTAGTGGGACAGAGTGGAAACACCATATATTTT.